This TCR beta chain was obtained from a study of T cell responses to AZD1222 COVID-19 vaccine (dated by TCRdb to about 2021). Study-level background: AZD1222 recipients whose second dose came at about 4 weeks and those whose second dose came at about 12 weeks were combined into one group, since spike-specific TCR depth and breadth did not differ between the two schedules. Trial participants were enrolled by age into subgroups of 18-55, 56-69 and 70-plus years, and roughly 150, 30 and 60 TCR-sequenced participants, respectively, were included in these subgroups. TCR sequencing covered over 230 trial participants: nearly 210 given two doses of AZD1222 and about 26 given two doses of MenACWY control vaccine.

The CDR3 regions of human TCRbeta chains were analyzed by immunosequencing. In the paper's pipeline: Repertoire TCRs were checked for matches against a reference library of SARS-CoV-2-specific TCRs that had been generated using the MIRA antigen-specificity platform. Breadth meant the fraction of unique TCRs that were SARS-CoV-2-associated, whereas depth meant the fraction of total T cells that were SARS-CoV-2-associated. Using the MIRA data, each spike-specific TCR was assigned both to the spike region to which the TCR was reactive and to a CD4 or CD8 class. Log10-transformed breadth and depth values were compared by one-way ANOVA with Sidak's multiple comparisons tests. TCRdb carries this immuneACCESS record with in-frame sequences only. Its versions omit some clonotypes, under half of them owing to an unresolved V gene in the studies checked, with the rest unexplained. The V and J calls and clone size were taken over from that table, and D and trimming were inferred from the DNA. The sample table lists roughly 110,000 clones, approximately 90% of them with a count of one. The ten largest account for about 4.5% of the sample.

In light of the paper, this sample's time point label describes: baseline before first vaccination. The vaccinee samples were drawn from two UK trials, COV001 and COV002, one of which was a single-blind randomized controlled phase 2/3 trial testing AZD1222 (ChAdOx1 nCoV-19) in healthy adults. Trial participant PBMC samples were collected at day 0 and day 28 after the second dose for TCRbeta chain sequencing. The CDR3 has 14 amino acids, counting the end cysteine and phenylalanine. The read is trimmed to its CDR3 DNA, 42 bases read in frame from base 1. V lost 5 bases and J lost 11 bases; the stretch between them is 17 bases long. Based on the germline V gene, the CDR1 and CDR2 sequences are SGHTS and YDEGEE. As regards this clone: No cognate antigen has been identified for it. No base quality information exists; no much larger clone differs at one position.

Beyond this particular receptor, the publication reports: The 56-69-year group was small, and its depth increase did not reach significance, likely because of low power. Nearly half of unique spike-specific TCRs reportedly recognized epitopes outside regions mutated in the B.1.351 and B.1.1.7 variants. Because no day 14 peak-response samples were available, the repertoires could be characterized only after the peak T cell response. Conclusions about previously exposed vaccinees are limited, since just five or six AZD1222 recipients were seropositive for SARS-CoV-2 at baseline. Vaccine-associated CD4 TCRs spanned the whole spike protein, with dominant responses in regions 160-218 and 743-854. After two AZD1222 doses, spike-specific TCR breadth and depth were significantly higher than at day 0 and than in MenACWY recipients. Participants were mostly white British, with more females than males. The authors suggested clonal diversity may have been underestimated.

The sequencing used peripheral blood, collected on day 0 of AZD1222 vaccination. The source of this sequence is an adult in good health. The V gene is TRBV5-8 and the J gene is TRBJ1-6; D gene: possibly TRBD1, on 5 matching bases. The DNA reads as follows: TGTGCCAGCAGTACCCCAGACAGAGAGACACCCCTCCACTTT. It encodes CASSTPDRETPLHF. Extended through the reference TRBV5-8 and TRBJ1-6 proteins, this CDR3 yields the full variable domain: EAGVTQSPTHLIKTRGQQATLRCSPISGHTSVYWYQQALGLGLQFLLWYDEGEERNRGNFPPRFSGRQFPNYSSELNVNALELEDSALYLCASSTPDRETPLHFGNGTRLTVT.